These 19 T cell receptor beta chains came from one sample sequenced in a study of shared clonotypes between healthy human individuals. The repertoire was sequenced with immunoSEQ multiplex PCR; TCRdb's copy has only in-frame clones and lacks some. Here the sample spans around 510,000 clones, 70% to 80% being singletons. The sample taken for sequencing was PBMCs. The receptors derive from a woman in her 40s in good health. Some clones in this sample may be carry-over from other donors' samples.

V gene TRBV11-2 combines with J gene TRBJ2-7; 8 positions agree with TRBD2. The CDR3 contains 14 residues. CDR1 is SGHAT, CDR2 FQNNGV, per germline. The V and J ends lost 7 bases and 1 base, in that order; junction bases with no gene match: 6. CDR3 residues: CASKSLAASYEQYF. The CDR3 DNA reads TGTGCCAGCAAATCACTAGCGGCTTCCTACGAGCAGTACTTC.

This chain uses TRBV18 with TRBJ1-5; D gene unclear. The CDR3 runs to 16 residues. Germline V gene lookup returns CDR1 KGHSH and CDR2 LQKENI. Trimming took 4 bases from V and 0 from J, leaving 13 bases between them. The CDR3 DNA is TGTGCCAGCTCACTCAGCGTAAAGGCTAGCAATCAGCCCCAGCATTTT. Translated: CASSLSVKASNQPQHF.

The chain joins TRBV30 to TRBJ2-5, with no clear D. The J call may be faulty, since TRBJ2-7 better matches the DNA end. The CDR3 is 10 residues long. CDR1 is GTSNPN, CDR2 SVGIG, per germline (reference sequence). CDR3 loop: CAWGYYEQYF. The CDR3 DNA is TGTGCCTGGGGTTACTACGAGCAGTACTTC.

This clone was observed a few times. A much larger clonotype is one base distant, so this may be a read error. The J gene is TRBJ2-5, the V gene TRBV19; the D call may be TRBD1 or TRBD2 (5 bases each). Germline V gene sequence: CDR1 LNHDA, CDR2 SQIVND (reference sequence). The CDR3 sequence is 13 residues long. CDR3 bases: TGTGCCAGTAGAGTTGGGGGAAGCGAGACCCGGTACTTC. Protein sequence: CASRVGGSETRYF.

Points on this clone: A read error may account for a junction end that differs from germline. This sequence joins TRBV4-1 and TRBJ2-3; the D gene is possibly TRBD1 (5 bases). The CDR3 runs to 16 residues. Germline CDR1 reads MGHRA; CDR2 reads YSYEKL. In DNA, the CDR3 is TGCGCCAGCAGCCAAGACCCAGGATTGGACACAAATACGCAGTATTTT. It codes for CASSQDPGLDTNTQYF.

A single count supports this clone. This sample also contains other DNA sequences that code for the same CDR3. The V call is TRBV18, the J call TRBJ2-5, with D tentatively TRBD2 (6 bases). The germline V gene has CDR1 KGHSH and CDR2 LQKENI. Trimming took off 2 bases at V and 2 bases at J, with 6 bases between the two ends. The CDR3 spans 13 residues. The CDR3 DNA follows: TGTGCCAGCTCACCAGGAGGGCAAGAGACCCAGTACTTC. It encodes CASSPGGQETQYF.

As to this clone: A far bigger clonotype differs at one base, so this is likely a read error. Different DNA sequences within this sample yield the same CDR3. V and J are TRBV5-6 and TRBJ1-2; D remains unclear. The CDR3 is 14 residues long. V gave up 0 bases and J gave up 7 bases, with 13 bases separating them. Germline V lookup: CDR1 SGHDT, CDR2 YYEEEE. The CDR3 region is CASSLGPGWSGYTF. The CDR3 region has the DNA TGTGCCAGCAGCTTGGGCCCGGGCTGGAGTGGCTACACCTTC. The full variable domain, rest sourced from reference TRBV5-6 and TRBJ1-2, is DAGVTQSPTHLIKTRGQQVTLRCSPKSGHDTVSWYQQALGQGPQFIFQYYEEEERQRGNFPDRFSGHQFPNYSSELNVNALLLGDSALYLCASSLGPGWSGYTFGSGTRLTVV.

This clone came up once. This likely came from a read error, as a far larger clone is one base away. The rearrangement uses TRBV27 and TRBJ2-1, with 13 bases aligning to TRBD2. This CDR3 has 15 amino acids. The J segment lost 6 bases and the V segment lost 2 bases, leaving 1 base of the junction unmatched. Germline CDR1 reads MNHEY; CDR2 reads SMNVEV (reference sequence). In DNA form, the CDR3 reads TGTGCCAGCAGTTTACGGACTAGCGGGAGCAATGAGCAGTTCTTC. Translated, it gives CASSLRTSGSNEQFF.

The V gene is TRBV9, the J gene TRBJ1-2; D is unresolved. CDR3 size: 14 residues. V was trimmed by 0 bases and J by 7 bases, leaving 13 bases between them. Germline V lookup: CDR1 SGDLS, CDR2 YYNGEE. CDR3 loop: CASSVDRGAGGYTF. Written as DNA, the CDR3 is TGTGCCAGCAGCGTAGATCGGGGAGCGGGTGGCTACACCTTC. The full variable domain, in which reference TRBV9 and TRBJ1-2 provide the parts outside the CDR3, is DSGVTQTPKHLITATGQRVTLRCSPRSGDLSVYWYQQSLDQGLQFLIQYYNGEERAKGNILERFSAQQFPDLHSELNLSSLELGDSALYFCASSVDRGAGGYTFGSGTRLTVV.

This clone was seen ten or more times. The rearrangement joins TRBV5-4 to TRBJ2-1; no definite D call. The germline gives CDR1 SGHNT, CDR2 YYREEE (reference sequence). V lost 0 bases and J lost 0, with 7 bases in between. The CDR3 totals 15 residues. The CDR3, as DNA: TGTGCCAGCAGCTTGGTCTCCAACTCCTACAATGAGCAGTTCTTC. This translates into CASSLVSNSYNEQFF.

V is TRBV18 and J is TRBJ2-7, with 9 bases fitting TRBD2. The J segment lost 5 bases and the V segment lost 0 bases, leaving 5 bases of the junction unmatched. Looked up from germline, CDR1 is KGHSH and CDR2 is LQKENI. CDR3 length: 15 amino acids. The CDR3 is CASSPPTAGGHEQYF. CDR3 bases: TGTGCCAGCTCACCACCGACAGCGGGGGGCCACGAGCAGTACTTC.

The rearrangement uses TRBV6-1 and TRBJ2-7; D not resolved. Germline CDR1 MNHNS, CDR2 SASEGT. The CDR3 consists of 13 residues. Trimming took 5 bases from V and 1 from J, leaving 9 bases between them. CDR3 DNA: TGTGCCAGCAGTTTCGGAATATCCTACGAGCAGTACTTC. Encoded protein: CASSFGISYEQYF.

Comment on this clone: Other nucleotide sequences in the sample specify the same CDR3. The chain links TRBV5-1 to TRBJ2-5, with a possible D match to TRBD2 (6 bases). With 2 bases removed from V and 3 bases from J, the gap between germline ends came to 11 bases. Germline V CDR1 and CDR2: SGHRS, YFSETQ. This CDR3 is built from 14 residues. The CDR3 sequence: CASSLDPGEETQYF. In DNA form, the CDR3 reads TGCGCCAGCAGCTTAGATCCGGGAGAAGAGACCCAGTACTTC.

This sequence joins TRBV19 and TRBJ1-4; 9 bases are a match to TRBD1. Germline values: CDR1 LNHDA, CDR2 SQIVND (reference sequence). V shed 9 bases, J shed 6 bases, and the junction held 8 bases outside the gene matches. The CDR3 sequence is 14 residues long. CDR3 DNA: TGTGCCAGCCGGACAGGGGTCGCACATGAAAAACTGTTTTTT. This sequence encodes CASRTGVAHEKLFF.

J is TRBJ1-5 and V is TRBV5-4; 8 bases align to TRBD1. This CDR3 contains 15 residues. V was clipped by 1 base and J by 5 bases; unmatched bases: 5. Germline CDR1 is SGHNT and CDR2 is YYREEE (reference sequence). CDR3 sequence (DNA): TGTGCCAGCAGCTTGCGACAGGGGAATTATCAGCCCCAGCATTTT. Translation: CASSLRQGNYQPQHF.

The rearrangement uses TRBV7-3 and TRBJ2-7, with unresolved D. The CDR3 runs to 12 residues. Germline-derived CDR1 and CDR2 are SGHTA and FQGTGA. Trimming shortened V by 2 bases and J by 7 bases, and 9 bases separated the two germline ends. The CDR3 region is CASSLAGREQYF. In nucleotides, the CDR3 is TGTGCCAGCAGCTTAGCCGGACGGGAGCAGTACTTC. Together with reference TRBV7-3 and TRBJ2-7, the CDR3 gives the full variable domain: GAGVSQTPSNKVTEKGKYVELRCDPISGHTALYWYRQSLGQGPEFLIYFQGTGAADDSGLPNDRFFAVRPEGSVSTLKIQRTERGDSAVYLCASSLAGREQYFGPGTRLTVT.

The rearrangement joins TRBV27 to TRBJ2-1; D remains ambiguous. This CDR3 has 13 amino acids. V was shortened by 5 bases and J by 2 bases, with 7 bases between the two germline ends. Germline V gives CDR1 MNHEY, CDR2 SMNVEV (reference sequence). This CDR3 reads CASSTHAYNEQFF. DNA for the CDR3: TGTGCCAGCAGTACGCATGCCTACAATGAGCAGTTCTTC.

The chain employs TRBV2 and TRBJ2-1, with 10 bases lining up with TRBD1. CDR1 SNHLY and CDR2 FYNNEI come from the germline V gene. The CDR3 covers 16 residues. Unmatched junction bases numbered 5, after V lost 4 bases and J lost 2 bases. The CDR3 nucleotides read TGTGCCAGCAGTGTCCCCGGGACAGGGGCCTACAATGAGCAGTTCTTC. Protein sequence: CASSVPGTGAYNEQFF.

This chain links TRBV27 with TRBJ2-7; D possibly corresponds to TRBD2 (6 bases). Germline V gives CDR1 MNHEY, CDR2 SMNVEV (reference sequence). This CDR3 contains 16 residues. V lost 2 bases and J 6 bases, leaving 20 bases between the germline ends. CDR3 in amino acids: CASSLDALAGTTEQYF. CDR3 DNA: TGTGCCAGCAGTTTAGATGCGTTGGCGGGAACAACCGAGCAGTACTTC.